This TCR beta chain was captured in a study of T cell responses to AZD1222 COVID-19 vaccine. Repertoires were generated with immunoSEQ multiplex PCR, while TCRdb's copy carries only in-frame clones and drops some. The repertoire holds around 160,000 clones, roughly 89% seen once, with approximately 5.2% in the top ten. Whole-study findings and limits: Targeting of unmutated variant regions was reportedly seen in nearly half of spike-specific TCRs. It was only five to seven AZD1222 recipients who were seropositive at baseline.

Comment on this clone: Its antigen remains unknown.

Material: peripheral blood, obtained on day 0 of AZD1222 vaccination. This receptor was obtained from an adult in good health.

The chain's CDR3 is CASSQMEGNEQFF. The CDR3 DNA sequence: TGTGCCAGCAGTCAAATGGAGGGGAATGAGCAGTTCTTC. The chain employs TRBV7-9 and TRBJ2-1, with D maybe TRBD2 (6 bases). Trimming removed 6 bases from V and 7 bases from J, with 13 bases in between. Germline CDR1 is SEHNR and CDR2 is FQNEAQ (reference sequence). The CDR3 contains 13 residues. The full variable domain, with the rest looked up from reference TRBV7-9 and TRBJ2-1, is DTGVSQNPRHKITKRGQNVTFRCDPISEHNRLYWYRQTLGQGPEFLTYFQNEAQLEKSRLLSDRFSAERPKGSFSTLEIQRTEQGDSAMYLCASSQMEGNEQFFGPGTRLTVL.